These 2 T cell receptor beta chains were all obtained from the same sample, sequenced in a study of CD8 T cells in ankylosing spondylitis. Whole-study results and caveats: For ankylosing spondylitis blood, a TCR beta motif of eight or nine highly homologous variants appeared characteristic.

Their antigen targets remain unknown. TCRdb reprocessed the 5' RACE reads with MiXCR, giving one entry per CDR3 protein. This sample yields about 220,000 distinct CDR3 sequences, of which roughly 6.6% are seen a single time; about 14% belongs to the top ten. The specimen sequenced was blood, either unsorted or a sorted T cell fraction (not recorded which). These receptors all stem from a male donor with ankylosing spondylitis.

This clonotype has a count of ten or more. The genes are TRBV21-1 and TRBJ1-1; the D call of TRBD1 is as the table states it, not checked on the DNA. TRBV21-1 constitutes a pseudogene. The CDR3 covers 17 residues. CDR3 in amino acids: CASSKAWDREGNTEAFF. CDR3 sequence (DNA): TGTGCCAGCAGCAAAGCTTGGGACAGAGAGGGGAACACTGAAGCTTTCTTT.

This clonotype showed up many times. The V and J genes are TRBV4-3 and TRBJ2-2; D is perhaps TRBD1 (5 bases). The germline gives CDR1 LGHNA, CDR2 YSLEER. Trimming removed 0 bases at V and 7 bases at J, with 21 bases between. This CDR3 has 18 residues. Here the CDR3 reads CASSQDLGQGFRNGELFF. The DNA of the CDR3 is TGCGCCAGCAGCCAAGACCTGGGGCAGGGTTTCAGAAACGGGGAGCTGTTTTTT.